The 4 T cell receptor beta chains in this list originate from one sample, sequenced in a study of T cell responses to AZD1222 COVID-19 vaccine. The method was immunoSEQ multiplex PCR; TCRdb's version includes in-frame clones alone and lacks a portion of them. The sample includes 140,000 to 150,000 clones, 80% to 85% seen only once; the top ten take approximately 4%. Material: peripheral blood, obtained on day 0 of MenACWY control vaccination. The receptors originated from an adult in good health.

This clone was seen many times. The chain recombines TRBV2 with TRBJ2-7; TRBD2 matches 7 bases. The CDR3 runs to 12 residues. Germline lookup yields CDR1 SNHLY and CDR2 FYNNEI. CDR3 in DNA: TGTGCCAGCACGGAGCGGGACGGATTTTTGTCCGTC. Encoded protein: CASTERDGFLSV.

The chain links TRBV25-1 to TRBJ1-1; tentatively, D is TRBD1 (5 bases). V gave up 6 bases and J gave up 5 bases, with 16 bases separating them. Germline values: CDR1 MGHDK, CDR2 SYGVNS. This CDR3 has 14 amino acids. In nucleotides, the CDR3 is TGTGCCAGCAGAACTATTGGGGGTAAGACTGAAGCTTTCTTT. Its protein product is CASRTIGGKTEAFF.

The chain uses TRBV2 and TRBJ2-3; TRBD2 aligns across 8 bases. Germline V CDR1 and CDR2: SNHLY, FYNNEI. The CDR3 contains 14 residues. V lost 4 bases, J lost 4 bases, and 4 bases stayed unmatched. CDR3 sequence reads: CASSGLARPDTQYF. CDR3 nucleotide sequence: TGTGCCAGCAGTGGACTAGCGAGGCCAGATACGCAGTATTTT.

CDR3 bases: TGTGCCAGCAGTGACGGGACAGGGGGCAATTCACCCCTCCACTTT. Its protein is CASSDGTGGNSPLHF. The V gene is TRBV6-4, the J gene TRBJ1-6; the match to TRBD1 covers 12 bases. This CDR3 has 15 residues. Germline V gives CDR1 MRHNA, CDR2 SNTAGT. V shed 2 bases and J 7 bases; nucleotides not matched to a gene: 0.